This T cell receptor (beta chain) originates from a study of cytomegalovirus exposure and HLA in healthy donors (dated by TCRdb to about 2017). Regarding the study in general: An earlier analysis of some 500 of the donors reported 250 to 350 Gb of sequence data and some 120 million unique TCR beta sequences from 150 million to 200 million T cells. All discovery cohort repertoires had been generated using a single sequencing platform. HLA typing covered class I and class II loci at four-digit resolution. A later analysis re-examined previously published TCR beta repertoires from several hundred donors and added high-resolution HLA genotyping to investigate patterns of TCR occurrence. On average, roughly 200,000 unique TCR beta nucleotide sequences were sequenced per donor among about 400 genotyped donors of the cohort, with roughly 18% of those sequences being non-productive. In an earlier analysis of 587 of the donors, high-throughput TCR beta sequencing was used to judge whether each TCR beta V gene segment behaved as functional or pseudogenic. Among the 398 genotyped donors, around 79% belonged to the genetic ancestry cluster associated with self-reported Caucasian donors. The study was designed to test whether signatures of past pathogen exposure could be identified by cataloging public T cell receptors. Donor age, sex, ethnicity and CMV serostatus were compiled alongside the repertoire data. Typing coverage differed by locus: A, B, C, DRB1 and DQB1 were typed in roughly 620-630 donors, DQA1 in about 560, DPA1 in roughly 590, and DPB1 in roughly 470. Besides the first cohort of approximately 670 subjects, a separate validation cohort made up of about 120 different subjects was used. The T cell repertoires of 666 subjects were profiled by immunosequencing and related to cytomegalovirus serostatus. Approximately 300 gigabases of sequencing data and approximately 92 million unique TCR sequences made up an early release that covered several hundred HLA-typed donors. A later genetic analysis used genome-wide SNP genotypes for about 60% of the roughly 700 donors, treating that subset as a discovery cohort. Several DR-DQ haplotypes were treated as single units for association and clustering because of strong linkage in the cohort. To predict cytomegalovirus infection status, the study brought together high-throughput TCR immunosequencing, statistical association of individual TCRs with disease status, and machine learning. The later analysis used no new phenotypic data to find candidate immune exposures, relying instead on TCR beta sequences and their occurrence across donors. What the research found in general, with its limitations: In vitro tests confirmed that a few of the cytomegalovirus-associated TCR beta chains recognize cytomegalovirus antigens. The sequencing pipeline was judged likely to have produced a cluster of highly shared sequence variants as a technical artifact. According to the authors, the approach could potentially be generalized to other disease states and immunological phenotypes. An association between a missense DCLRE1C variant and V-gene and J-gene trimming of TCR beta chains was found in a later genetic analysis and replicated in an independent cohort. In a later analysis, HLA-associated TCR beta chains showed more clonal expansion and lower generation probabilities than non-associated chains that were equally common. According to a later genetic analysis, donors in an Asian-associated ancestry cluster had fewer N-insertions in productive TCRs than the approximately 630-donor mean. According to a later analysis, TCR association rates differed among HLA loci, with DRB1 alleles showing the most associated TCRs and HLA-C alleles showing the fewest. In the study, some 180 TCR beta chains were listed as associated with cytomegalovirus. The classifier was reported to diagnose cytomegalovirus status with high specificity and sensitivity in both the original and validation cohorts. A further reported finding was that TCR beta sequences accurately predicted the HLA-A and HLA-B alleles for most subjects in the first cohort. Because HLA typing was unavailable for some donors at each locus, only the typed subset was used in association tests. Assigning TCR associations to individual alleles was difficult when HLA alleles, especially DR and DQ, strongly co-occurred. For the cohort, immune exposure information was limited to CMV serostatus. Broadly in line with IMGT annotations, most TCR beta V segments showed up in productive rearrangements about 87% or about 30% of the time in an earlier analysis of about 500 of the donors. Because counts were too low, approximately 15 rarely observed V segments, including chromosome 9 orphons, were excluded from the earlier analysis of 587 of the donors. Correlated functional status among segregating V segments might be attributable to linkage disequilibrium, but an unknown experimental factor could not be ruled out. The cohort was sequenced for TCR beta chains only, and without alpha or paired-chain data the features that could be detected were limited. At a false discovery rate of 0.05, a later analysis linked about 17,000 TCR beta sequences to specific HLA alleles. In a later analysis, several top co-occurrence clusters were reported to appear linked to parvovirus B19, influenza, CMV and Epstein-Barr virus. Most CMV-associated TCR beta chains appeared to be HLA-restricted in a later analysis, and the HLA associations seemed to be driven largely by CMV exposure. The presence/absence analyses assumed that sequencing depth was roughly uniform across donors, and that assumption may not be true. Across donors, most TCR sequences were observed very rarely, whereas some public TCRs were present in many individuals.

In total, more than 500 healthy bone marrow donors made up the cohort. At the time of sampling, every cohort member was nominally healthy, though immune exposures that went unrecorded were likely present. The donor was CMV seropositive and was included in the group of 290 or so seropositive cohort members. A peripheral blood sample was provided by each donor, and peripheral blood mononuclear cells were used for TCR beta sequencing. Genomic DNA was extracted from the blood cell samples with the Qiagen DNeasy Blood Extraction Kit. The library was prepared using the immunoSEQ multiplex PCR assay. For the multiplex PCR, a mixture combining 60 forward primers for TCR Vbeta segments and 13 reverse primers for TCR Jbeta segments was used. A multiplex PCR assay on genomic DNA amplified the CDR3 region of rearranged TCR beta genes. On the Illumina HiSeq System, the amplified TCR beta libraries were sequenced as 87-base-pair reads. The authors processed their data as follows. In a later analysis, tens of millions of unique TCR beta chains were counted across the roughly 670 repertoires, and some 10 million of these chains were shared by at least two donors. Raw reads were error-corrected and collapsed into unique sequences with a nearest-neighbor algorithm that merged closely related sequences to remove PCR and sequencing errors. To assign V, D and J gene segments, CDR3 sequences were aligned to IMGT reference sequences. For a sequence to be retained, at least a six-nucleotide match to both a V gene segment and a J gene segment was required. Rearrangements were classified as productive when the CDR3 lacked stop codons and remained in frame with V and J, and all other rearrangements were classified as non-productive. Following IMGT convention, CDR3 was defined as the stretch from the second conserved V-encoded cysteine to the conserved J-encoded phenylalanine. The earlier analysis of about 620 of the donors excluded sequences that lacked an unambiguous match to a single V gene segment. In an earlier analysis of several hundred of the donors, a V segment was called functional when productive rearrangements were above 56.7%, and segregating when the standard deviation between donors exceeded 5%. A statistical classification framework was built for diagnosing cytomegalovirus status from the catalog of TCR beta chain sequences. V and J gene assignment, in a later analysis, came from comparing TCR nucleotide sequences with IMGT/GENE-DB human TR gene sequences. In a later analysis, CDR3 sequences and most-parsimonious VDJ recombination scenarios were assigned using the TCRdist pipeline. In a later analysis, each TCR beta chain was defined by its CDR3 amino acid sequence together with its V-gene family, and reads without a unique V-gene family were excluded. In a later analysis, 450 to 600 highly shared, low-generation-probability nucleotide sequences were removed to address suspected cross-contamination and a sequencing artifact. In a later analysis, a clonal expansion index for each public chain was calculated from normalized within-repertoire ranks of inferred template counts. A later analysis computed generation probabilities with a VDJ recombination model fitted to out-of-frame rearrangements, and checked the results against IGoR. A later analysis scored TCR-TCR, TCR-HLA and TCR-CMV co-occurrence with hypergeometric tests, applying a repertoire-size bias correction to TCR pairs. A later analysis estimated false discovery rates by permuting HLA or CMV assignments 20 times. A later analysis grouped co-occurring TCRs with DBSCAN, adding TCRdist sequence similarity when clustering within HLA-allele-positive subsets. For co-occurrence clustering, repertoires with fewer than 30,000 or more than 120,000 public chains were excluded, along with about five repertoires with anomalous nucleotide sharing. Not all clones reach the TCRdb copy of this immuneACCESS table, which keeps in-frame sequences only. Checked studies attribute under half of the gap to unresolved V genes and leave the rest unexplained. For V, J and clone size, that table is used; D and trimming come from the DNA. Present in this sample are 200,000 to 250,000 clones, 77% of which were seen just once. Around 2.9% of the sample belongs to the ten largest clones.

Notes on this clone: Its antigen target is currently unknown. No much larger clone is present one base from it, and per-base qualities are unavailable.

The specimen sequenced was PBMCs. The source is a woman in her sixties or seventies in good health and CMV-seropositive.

CDR3 region: CSVQGGSSASPLHF. The sequenced DNA: TGCAGCGTCCAAGGAGGTAGTTCCGCTTCACCCCTCCACTTT. The chain uses TRBV29-1 and TRBJ1-6; no D gene call is confident. Trimming at the junction amounts to 6 bases on V and 9 bases on J, and the germline ends lie 18 bases apart. The CDR3 spans 14 residues, from the cysteine through the phenylalanine. CDR3 DNA is the only sequence kept; it has 42 bases, read in frame from the first base. CDR1 SQVTM and CDR2 ANQGSEA were looked up in the germline V gene.